Following are 3 T cell receptor beta chains from one sample sequenced in a study of technical replicates of blood from several donors. Measured with immunoSEQ multiplex PCR; TCRdb has only the in-frame clones, and not every one. The repertoire has 65,000 to 70,000 clones, about 87% of them found once; the top ten carry around 4.6%. What was sequenced was PBMCs. All receptors come from a human donor in good health. Some clones in this sample may be carry-over from other donors' samples.

The rearrangement links TRBV20-1 to TRBJ2-1, with D possibly matching TRBD2 (6 bases). The germline V gene has CDR1 DFQATT and CDR2 SNEGSKA (reference sequence). The CDR3 spans 11 residues. V lost 5 bases, J lost 9 bases, and 11 bases lay in between. The CDR3 reads CSAYDGGEQFF. The CDR3 DNA sequence: TGCAGTGCTTACGACGGGGGTGAGCAGTTCTTC.

This clone was detected a few times. The CDR3 protein is CASSLDLNEQFF. The DNA for the CDR3 is TGTGCCAGCAGCTTAGATCTGAATGAGCAGTTCTTC. The rearrangement joins TRBV11-3 to TRBJ2-1; the D is unclear. V dropped 0 bases and J dropped 7 bases, with 4 bases sitting between them. CDR3 length equals 12 residues. Germline V gene data show CDR1 as SGHNT and CDR2 as YENEEA. Based on the CDR3 plus reference TRBV11-3 and TRBJ2-1, the full variable domain is EAGVVQSPRYKIIEKKQPVAFWCNPISGHNTLYWYLQNLGQGPELLIRYENEEAVDDSQLPKDRFSAERLKGVDSTLKIQPAELGDSAVYLCASSLDLNEQFFGPGTRLTVL.

J is TRBJ1-6 and V is TRBV15; TRBD1 matches at 7 bases. CDR1 and CDR2 from the germline V gene are LNHNV and YYDKDF (reference sequence). J gave up 6 bases and V 2 bases, and 7 bases lay outside the gene matches. This CDR3 comprises 16 residues. This CDR3 reads CATSRLPGQSNSPLHF. The CDR3 DNA sequence: TGTGCCACCAGCAGACTCCCGGGACAGTCTAATTCACCCCTCCACTTT.